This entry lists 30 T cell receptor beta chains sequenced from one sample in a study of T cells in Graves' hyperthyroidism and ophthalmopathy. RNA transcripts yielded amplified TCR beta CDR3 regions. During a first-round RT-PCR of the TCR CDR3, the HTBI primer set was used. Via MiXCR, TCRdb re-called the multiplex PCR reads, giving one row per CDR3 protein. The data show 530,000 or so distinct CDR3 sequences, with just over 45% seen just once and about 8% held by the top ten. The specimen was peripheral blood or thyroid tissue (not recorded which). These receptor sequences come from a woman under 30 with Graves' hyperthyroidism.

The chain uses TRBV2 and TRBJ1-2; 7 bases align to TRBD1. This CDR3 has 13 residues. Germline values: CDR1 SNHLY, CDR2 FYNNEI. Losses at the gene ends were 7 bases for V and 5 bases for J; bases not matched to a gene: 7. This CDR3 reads CASKKGADYGYTF. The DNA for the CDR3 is TGTGCCAGCAAGAAGGGGGCGGATTATGGCTACACCTTC.

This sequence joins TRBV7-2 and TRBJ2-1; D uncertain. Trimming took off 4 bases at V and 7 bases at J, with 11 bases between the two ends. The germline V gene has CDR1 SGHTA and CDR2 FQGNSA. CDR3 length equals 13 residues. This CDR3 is CASSWLLTNEQFF. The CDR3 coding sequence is TGTGCCAGCAGCTGGTTGCTAACTAATGAGCAGTTCTTC.

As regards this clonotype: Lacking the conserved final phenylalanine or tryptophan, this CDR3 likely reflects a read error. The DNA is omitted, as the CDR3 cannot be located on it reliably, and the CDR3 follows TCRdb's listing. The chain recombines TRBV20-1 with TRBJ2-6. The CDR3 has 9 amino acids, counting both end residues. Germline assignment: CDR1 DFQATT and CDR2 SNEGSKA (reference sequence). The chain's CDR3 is CSAEDGGTS.

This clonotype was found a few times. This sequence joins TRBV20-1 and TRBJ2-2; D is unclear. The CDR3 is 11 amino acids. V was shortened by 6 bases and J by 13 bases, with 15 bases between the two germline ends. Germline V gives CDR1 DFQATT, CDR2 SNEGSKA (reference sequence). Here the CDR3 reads CSATPSGGLFF. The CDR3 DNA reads TGCAGTGCAACGCCATCCGGTGGGCTGTTTTTT.

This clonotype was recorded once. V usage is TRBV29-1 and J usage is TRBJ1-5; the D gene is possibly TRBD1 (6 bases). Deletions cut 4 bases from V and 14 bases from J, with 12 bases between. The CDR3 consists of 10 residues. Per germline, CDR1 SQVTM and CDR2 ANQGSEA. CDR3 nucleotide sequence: TGCAGCGTTGGAGGGGACAATGAGCATTTT. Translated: CSVGGDNEHF. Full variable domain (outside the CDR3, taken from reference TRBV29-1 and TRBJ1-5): SAVISQKPSRDICQRGTSLTIQCQVDSQVTMMFWYRQQPGQSLTLIATANQGSEATYESGFVIDKFPISRPNLTFSTLTVSNMSPEDSSIYLCSVGGDNEHFGDGTRLSIL.

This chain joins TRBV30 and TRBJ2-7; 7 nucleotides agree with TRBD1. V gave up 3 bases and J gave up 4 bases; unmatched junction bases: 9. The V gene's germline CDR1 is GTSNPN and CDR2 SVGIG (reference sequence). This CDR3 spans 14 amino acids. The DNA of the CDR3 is TGTGCCTGGAGCGCAAGGGACAGTTCTTACGAGCAGTACTTC. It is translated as CAWSARDSSYEQYF.

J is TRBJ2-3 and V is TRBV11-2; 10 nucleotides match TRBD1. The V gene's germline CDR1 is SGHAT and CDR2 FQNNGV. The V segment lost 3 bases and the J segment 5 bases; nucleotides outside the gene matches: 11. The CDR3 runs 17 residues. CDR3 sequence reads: CASSLGQGRECLDTQYF. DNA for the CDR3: TGTGCCAGCAGCTTGGGACAGGGGCGGGAGTGCTTAGATACGCAGTATTTT.

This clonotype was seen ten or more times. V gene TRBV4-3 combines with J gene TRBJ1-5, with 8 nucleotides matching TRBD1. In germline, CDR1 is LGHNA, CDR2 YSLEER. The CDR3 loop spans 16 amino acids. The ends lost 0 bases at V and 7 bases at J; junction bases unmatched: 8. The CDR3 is CASSQDWGQDGQPQHF. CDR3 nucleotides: TGCGCCAGCAGCCAAGATTGGGGACAGGACGGGCAGCCCCAGCATTTT.

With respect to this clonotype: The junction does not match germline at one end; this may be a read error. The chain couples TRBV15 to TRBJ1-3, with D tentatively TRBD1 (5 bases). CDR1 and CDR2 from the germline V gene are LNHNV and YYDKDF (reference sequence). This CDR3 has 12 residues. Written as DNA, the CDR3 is TGTGCCACCAGCAGAGATCTTGGGGGTTATTGTTTT. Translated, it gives CATSRDLGGYCF. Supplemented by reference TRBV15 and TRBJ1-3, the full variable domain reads DAMVIQNPRYQVTQFGKPVTLSCSQTLNHNVMYWYQQKSSQAPKLLFHYYDKDFNNEADTPDNFQSRRPNTSFCFLDIRSPGLGDTAMYLCATSRDLGGYCFGEGSWLTVV.

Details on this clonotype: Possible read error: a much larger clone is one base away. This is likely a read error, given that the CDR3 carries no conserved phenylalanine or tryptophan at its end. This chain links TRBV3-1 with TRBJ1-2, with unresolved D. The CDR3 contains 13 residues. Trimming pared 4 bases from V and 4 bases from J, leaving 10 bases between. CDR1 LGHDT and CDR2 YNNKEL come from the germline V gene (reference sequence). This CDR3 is CASSRPRAYGYTL. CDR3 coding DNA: TGTGCCAGCAGCCGTCCAAGGGCCTATGGCTACACCCTC.

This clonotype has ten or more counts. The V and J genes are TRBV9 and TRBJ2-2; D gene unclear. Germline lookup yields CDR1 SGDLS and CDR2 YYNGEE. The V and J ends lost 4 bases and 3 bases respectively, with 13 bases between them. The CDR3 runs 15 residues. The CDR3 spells CASSPLGHDTGELFF. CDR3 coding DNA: TGTGCCAGCAGCCCCCTCGGCCACGACACCGGGGAGCTGTTTTTT.

CDR3 loop: CAWSDGNTEAFF. Written as DNA, the CDR3 is TGTGCCTGGAGTGATGGGAACACTGAAGCTTTCTTT. The rearrangement links TRBV30 to TRBJ1-1; D is ambiguous. The CDR3 has 12 residues. The germline CDR1 and CDR2 sequences are GTSNPN and SVGIG (reference sequence). V was clipped by 1 base and J by 1 base, with 4 bases between them.

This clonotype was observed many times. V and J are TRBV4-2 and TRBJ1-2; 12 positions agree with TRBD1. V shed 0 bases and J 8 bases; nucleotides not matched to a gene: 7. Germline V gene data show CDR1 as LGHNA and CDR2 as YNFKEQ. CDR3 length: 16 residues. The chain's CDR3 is CASSQEPGQGAKGYTF. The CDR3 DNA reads TGTGCCAGCAGCCAAGAACCGGGACAGGGGGCAAAAGGCTACACCTTC.

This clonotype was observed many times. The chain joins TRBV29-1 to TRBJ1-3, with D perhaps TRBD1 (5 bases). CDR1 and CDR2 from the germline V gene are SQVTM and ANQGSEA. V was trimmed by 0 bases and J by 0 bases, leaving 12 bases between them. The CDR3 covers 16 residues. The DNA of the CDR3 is TGCAGCGTTGAAGACGGGGCAACACCCTCTGGAAACACCATATATTTT. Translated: CSVEDGATPSGNTIYF.

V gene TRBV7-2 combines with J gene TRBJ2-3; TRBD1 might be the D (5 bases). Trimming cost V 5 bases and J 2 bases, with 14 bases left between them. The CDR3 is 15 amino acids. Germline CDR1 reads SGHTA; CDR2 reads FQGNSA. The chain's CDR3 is CASSPRGATTDTQYF. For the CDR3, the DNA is TGTGCCAGCAGCCCTAGGGGCGCAACCACAGATACGCAGTATTTT.

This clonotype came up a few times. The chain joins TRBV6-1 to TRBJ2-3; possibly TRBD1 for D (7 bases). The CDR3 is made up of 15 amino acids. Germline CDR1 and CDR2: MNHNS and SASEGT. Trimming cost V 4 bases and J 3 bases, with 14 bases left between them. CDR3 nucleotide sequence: TGTGCCAGCAGTGGACTAGGGGGCACGACAGATACGCAGTATTTT. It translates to CASSGLGGTTDTQYF.

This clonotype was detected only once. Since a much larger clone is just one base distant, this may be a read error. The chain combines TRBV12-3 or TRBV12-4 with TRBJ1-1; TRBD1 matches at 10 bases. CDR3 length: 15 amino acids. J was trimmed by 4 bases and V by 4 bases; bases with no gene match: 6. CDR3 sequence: CASSWTGGVGTEAFF. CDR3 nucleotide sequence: TGTGCCAGCAGTTGGACAGGGGGGGTGGGCACTGAAGCTTTCTTT.

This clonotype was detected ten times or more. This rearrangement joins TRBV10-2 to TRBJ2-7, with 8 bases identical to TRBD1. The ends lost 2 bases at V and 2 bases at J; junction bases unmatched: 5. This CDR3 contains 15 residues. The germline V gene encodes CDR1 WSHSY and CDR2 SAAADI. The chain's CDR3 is CASSETGGKPYEQYF. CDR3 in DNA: TGCGCCAGCAGTGAGACAGGGGGGAAGCCCTACGAGCAGTACTTC.

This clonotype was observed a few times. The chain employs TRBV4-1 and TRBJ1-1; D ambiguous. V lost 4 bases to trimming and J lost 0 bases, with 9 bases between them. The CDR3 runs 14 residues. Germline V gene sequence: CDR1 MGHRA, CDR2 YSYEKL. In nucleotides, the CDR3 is TGCGCCAGCAGCCTTCAGAGGATGAACACTGAAGCTTTCTTT. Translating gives CASSLQRMNTEAFF.

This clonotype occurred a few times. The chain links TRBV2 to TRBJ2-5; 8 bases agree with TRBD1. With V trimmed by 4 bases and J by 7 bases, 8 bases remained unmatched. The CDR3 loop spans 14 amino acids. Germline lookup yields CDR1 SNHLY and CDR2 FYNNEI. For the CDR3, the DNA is TGTGCCAGCAGTGGGGCAGGGGGCTTGGGGACCCAGTACTTC. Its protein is CASSGAGGLGTQYF.

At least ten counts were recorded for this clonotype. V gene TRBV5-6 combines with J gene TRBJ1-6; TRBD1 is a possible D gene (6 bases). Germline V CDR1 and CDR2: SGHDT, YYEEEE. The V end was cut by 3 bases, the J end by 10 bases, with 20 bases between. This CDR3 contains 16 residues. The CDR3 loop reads CASSYSLTGPSSPLHF. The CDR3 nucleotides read TGTGCCAGCAGCTACTCTCTGACAGGTCCCTCGTCACCCCTCCACTTT.

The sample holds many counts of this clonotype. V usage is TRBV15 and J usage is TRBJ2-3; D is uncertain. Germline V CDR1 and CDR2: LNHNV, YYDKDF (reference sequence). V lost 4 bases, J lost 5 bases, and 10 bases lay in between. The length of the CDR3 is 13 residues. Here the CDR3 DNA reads TGTGCCACCAGCATCCCCCTGGGAGATACGCAGTATTTT. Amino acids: CATSIPLGDTQYF.

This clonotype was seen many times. The CDR3: CSAQELMRGHGYTF. DNA of the CDR3: TGCAGTGCTCAAGAGTTAATGCGGGGTCATGGCTACACCTTC. The chain is built from TRBV20-1 and TRBJ1-2; D gene uncertain. V was cut by 5 bases and J by 6 bases, with 19 bases left in between. CDR3 size: 14 residues. The germline V gene has CDR1 DFQATT and CDR2 SNEGSKA (reference sequence).

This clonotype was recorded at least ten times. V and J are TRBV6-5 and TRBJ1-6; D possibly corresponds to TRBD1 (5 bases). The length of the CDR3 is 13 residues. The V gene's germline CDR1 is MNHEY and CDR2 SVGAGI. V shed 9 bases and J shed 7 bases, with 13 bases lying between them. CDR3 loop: CAREPGLNSPLHF. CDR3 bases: TGTGCCAGGGAGCCGGGGCTCAATTCACCCCTCCACTTT.

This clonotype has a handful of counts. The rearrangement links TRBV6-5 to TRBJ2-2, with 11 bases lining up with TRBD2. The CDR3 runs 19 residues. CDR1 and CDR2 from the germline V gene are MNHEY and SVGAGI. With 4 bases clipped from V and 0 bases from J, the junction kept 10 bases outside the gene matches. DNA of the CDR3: TGTGCCAGCAGTTTCCGTAGCGGGGGGGGGTTCTCGAACACCGGGGAGCTGTTTTTT. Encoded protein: CASSFRSGGGFSNTGELFF.

The CDR3 region has the DNA TGTGCCAGCAGCTTTGGGGGCGCGAGGACCGGGGAGCTGTTTTTT. Translation gives CASSFGGARTGELFF. The chain employs TRBV7-2 and TRBJ2-2, with D perhaps matching TRBD1 (6 bases). CDR3 size: 15 residues. CDR1 SGHTA and CDR2 FQGNSA come from the germline V gene. Trimming removed 3 bases from V and 5 bases from J, with 13 bases in between.

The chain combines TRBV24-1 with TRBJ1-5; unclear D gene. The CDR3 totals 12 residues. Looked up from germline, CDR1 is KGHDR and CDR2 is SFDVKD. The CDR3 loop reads CAIRRNNQPQHF. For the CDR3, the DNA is TGTGCTATCCGAAGGAACAATCAGCCCCAGCATTTT.

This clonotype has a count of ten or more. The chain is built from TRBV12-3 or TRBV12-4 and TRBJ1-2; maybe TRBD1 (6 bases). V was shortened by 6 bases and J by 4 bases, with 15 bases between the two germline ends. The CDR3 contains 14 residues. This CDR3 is CASRSTGALYGYTF. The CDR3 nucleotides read TGTGCCAGCAGATCTACGGGGGCCCTCTATGGCTACACCTTC.

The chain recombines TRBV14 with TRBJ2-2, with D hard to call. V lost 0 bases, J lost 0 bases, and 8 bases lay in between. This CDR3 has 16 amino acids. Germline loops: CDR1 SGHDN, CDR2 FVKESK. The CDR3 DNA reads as TGTGCCAGCAGCCAAGACGCAGCCTCGAACACCGGGGAGCTGTTTTTT. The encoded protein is CASSQDAASNTGELFF.

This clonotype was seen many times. The CDR3 coding sequence is TGCAGCGCCATGCCTGGGAACACTGAAGCTTTCTTT. It yields the protein CSAMPGNTEAFF. This chain connects TRBV29-1 to TRBJ1-1; no clear D. The germline V gene has CDR1 SQVTM and CDR2 ANQGSEA. V lost 7 bases and J lost 1, with 10 bases in between. This CDR3 has 12 residues. Full variable domain (remainder filled in from reference TRBV29-1 and TRBJ1-1): SAVISQKPSRDICQRGTSLTIQCQVDSQVTMMFWYRQQPGQSLTLIATANQGSEATYESGFVIDKFPISRPNLTFSTLTVSNMSPEDSSIYLCSAMPGNTEAFFGQGTRLTVV.